A selection of T cell receptor beta chains follows, all from one sample in a study of control samples from healthy donors and cancer patients. The repertoire was sequenced with immunoSEQ multiplex PCR; TCRdb's copy has only in-frame clones and lacks some. The profile shows approximately 150,000 clones, more than 85% of them singletons. Input material: blood. The receptors shown here come from a woman aged 40 to 49 in good health. Each CDR3 is given with its conserved first and last residue. Fields, in order: V gene, clone size, J gene, D gene, CDR3 protein, CDR3 DNA. A D gene is named only where the DNA matches it firmly. Rows may omit the clone size; those that give it use once, few, many or a size class.

v_gene: TRBV5-1
abundance: .
j_gene: TRBJ1-4
d_gene: TRBD1
CDR3aa: CASSTGTGSEKLFF
CDR3nt: TGCGCCAGCAGCACCGGGACAGGGAGCGAAAAACTGTTTTTT

v_gene: TRBV10-3
abundance: once
j_gene: TRBJ1-5
d_gene: .
CDR3aa: CAISQHGRNQPQHF
CDR3nt: TGTGCCATCAGTCAACACGGCCGCAATCAGCCCCAGCATTTT

v_gene: TRBV7-7
abundance: .
j_gene: TRBJ2-3
d_gene: TRBD1
CDR3aa: CASSPRDSLTDTQYF
CDR3nt: TGTGCCAGCAGCCCTCGGGACAGTCTCACAGATACGCAGTATTTT

v_gene: TRBV6-2/TRBV6-3
abundance: .
j_gene: TRBJ1-6
d_gene: .
CDR3aa: CASSWGESGRGSPLHF
CDR3nt: TGTGCCAGCAGCTGGGGGGAGTCGGGTCGGGGTTCACCCCTCCACTTT

v_gene: TRBV9
abundance: .
j_gene: TRBJ2-1
d_gene: .
CDR3aa: CASSGGPGEQFF
CDR3nt: TGTGCCAGCAGCGGGGGGCCGGGTGAGCAGTTCTTC

v_gene: TRBV2
abundance: .
j_gene: TRBJ1-1
d_gene: TRBD1
CDR3aa: CASRESLQTGGKGEAFF
CDR3nt: TGTGCCAGCAGGGAGAGTCTCCAGACAGGGGGTAAGGGTGAAGCTTTCTTT

v_gene: TRBV19
abundance: .
j_gene: TRBJ1-5
d_gene: TRBD1
CDR3aa: CASSGQGPFYSNQPQHF
CDR3nt: TGTGCCAGTTCGGGACAGGGGCCATTCTATAGCAATCAGCCCCAGCATTTT

v_gene: TRBV29-1
abundance: .
j_gene: TRBJ2-7
d_gene: .
CDR3aa: CSVEVGKGYEQYF
CDR3nt: TGCAGCGTTGAAGTTGGGAAGGGCTACGAGCAGTACTTC

v_gene: TRBV6-4
abundance: .
j_gene: TRBJ2-4
d_gene: TRBD2
CDR3aa: CASSESAGVAKNIQYF
CDR3nt: TGTGCCAGCAGTGAAAGCGCGGGGGTAGCCAAAAACATTCAGTACTTC

v_gene: TRBV20-1
abundance: .
j_gene: TRBJ2-3
d_gene: .
CDR3aa: CSGHSTDTQYF
CDR3nt: TGCAGTGGACATAGCACAGATACGCAGTATTTT

v_gene: TRBV5-1
abundance: .
j_gene: TRBJ1-6
d_gene: TRBD1
CDR3aa: CASSLGQGESPLHF
CDR3nt: TGCGCCAGCAGCTTAGGACAGGGGGAATCACCCCTCCACTTT

v_gene: TRBV19
abundance: .
j_gene: TRBJ1-1
d_gene: .
CDR3aa: CASSEGGVAEAFF
CDR3nt: TGTGCCAGTAGTGAGGGTGGTGTCGCTGAAGCTTTCTTT

v_gene: TRBV5-1
abundance: .
j_gene: TRBJ2-3
d_gene: .
CDR3aa: CARRTVHSTDTQYF
CDR3nt: TGCGCCAGGAGGACGGTGCATAGCACAGATACGCAGTATTTT

v_gene: TRBV11-2
abundance: .
j_gene: TRBJ2-7
d_gene: .
CDR3aa: CASSLGQYEQYF
CDR3nt: TGTGCCAGCAGCTTAGGACAGTACGAGCAGTACTTC

v_gene: TRBV18
abundance: .
j_gene: TRBJ1-5
d_gene: .
CDR3aa: CASSPSGYNQPQHF
CDR3nt: TGTGCCAGCTCACCATCAGGGTACAATCAGCCCCAGCATTTT

v_gene: TRBV5-1
abundance: .
j_gene: TRBJ1-5
d_gene: TRBD1
CDR3aa: CASSSTGGDQPQHF
CDR3nt: TGCGCCAGCAGCTCGACAGGGGGGGATCAGCCCCAGCATTTT

v_gene: TRBV6-6
abundance: .
j_gene: TRBJ2-1
d_gene: TRBD2
CDR3aa: CASSYSGGTYNEQFF
CDR3nt: TGTGCCAGCAGTTACAGCGGGGGGACTTACAATGAGCAGTTCTTC

v_gene: TRBV4-1
abundance: .
j_gene: TRBJ2-4
d_gene: TRBD1
CDR3aa: CASSPGWDREVENIQYF
CDR3nt: TGCGCCAGCAGCCCCGGCTGGGACAGGGAGGTGGAAAACATTCAGTACTTC

v_gene: TRBV6-1
abundance: once
j_gene: TRBJ1-2
d_gene: .
CDR3aa: CASSELRYDGYTF
CDR3nt: TGTGCCAGCAGTGAACTTCGTTACGATGGCTACACCTTC

v_gene: TRBV7-2
abundance: .
j_gene: TRBJ1-3
d_gene: .
CDR3aa: CASSPRQLSGNTIYF
CDR3nt: TGTGCCAGCAGCCCGAGACAGCTCTCTGGAAACACCATATATTTT

v_gene: TRBV3-1/TRBV3-2
abundance: once
j_gene: TRBJ2-3
d_gene: TRBD2
CDR3aa: CASSQDVASGRDTQYF
CDR3nt: TGTGCCAGCAGCCAAGATGTAGCTAGCGGGAGAGATACGCAGTATTTT

v_gene: TRBV11-2
abundance: .
j_gene: TRBJ1-2
d_gene: TRBD1
CDR3aa: CASSLGQGSDYGYTF
CDR3nt: TGTGCCAGCAGCTTAGGACAGGGATCGGACTATGGCTACACCTTC

v_gene: TRBV5-1
abundance: .
j_gene: TRBJ2-5
d_gene: .
CDR3aa: CASSLNLQETQYF
CDR3nt: TGCGCCAGCAGCTTAAACCTTCAAGAGACCCAGTACTTC

v_gene: TRBV7-2
abundance: .
j_gene: TRBJ2-7
d_gene: .
CDR3aa: CASSLAPLGISYEQYF
CDR3nt: TGTGCCAGCAGCTTAGCCCCATTGGGTATCTCCTACGAGCAGTACTTC

v_gene: TRBV14
abundance: .
j_gene: TRBJ1-4
d_gene: TRBD1
CDR3aa: CASSRGGGRGRTNEKLFF
CDR3nt: TGTGCCAGCAGCCGAGGAGGGGGCAGGGGGCGAACTAATGAAAAACTGTTTTTT

v_gene: TRBV5-1
abundance: .
j_gene: TRBJ1-1
d_gene: .
CDR3aa: CASSPGPNTEAFF
CDR3nt: TGCGCCAGCAGCCCGGGACCGAACACTGAAGCTTTCTTT

v_gene: TRBV12-5
abundance: .
j_gene: TRBJ1-2
d_gene: .
CDR3aa: CASGGQIVNYGYTF
CDR3nt: TGTGCTAGTGGTGGACAGATAGTTAACTATGGCTACACCTTC

v_gene: TRBV5-1
abundance: .
j_gene: TRBJ1-1
d_gene: .
CDR3aa: CASSLTGRGTEAFF
CDR3nt: TGCGCCAGCAGCTTGACAGGGCGAGGGACTGAAGCTTTCTTT

v_gene: TRBV19
abundance: few
j_gene: TRBJ1-6
d_gene: .
CDR3aa: CASKRTDYNSPLHF
CDR3nt: TGTGCCAGCAAAAGGACAGACTATAATTCACCCCTCCACTTT

v_gene: TRBV11-3
abundance: .
j_gene: TRBJ2-7
d_gene: .
CDR3aa: CASSPDIRSYEQYF
CDR3nt: TGTGCCAGCAGCCCGGACATACGCTCCTACGAGCAGTACTTC

v_gene: TRBV3-1/TRBV3-2
abundance: .
j_gene: TRBJ1-6
d_gene: .
CDR3aa: CASSPGGNSPLHF
CDR3nt: TGTGCCAGCAGCCCCGGGGGAAATTCACCCCTCCACTTT

v_gene: TRBV2
abundance: .
j_gene: TRBJ1-1
d_gene: TRBD1
CDR3aa: CASRGTGAMNTEAFF
CDR3nt: TGTGCCAGCAGGGGGACAGGGGCAATGAACACTGAAGCTTTCTTT

v_gene: TRBV3-1/TRBV3-2
abundance: .
j_gene: TRBJ1-2
d_gene: .
CDR3aa: CASRGVGPNFNYGYTF
CDR3nt: TGTGCCAGCAGGGGGGTCGGGCCAAATTTTAACTATGGCTACACCTTC

v_gene: TRBV10-3
abundance: .
j_gene: TRBJ1-1
d_gene: .
CDR3aa: CAITLGQGDTEAFF
CDR3nt: TGTGCCATCACCCTGGGGCAGGGCGACACTGAAGCTTTCTTT

v_gene: TRBV29-1
abundance: .
j_gene: TRBJ2-7
d_gene: .
CDR3aa: CSVVGQNYEQYF
CDR3nt: TGCAGCGTTGTGGGACAAAACTACGAGCAGTACTTC

v_gene: TRBV5-1
abundance: .
j_gene: TRBJ1-4
d_gene: TRBD1
CDR3aa: CASSLDGTGSEKLFF
CDR3nt: TGCGCCAGCAGCTTGGATGGGACAGGGAGCGAAAAACTGTTTTTT

v_gene: TRBV2
abundance: .
j_gene: TRBJ1-6
d_gene: TRBD1
CDR3aa: CASSGTGERSPLHF
CDR3nt: TGTGCCAGCAGTGGGACAGGGGAACGCTCACCCCTCCACTTT

v_gene: TRBV20-1
abundance: .
j_gene: TRBJ2-5
d_gene: TRBD1
CDR3aa: CSANDRTGKMGETQYF
CDR3nt: TGCAGTGCTAATGATCGGACAGGAAAAATGGGGGAGACCCAGTACTTC

v_gene: TRBV5-1
abundance: few
j_gene: TRBJ1-2
d_gene: .
CDR3aa: CASSLAGGSNYGYTF
CDR3nt: TGCGCCAGCAGCTTGGCCGGGGGGTCTAACTATGGCTACACCTTC

v_gene: TRBV4-1
abundance: .
j_gene: TRBJ2-1
d_gene: TRBD2
CDR3aa: CASSQDMAGGPLPDNEQFF
CDR3nt: TGCGCCAGCAGCCAAGATATGGCGGGGGGCCCCCTTCCGGACAATGAGCAGTTCTTC